Below, 6 T cell receptor beta chains from the same sample are listed, as sequenced in a study of breast tumors, draining lymph nodes, adjacent tissues. One entry per CDR3 protein, called by TCRdb with MiXCR from the multiplex PCR reads. The sample carries about 15,000 distinct CDR3 sequences, just under 45% recorded once. Material for sequencing was tumor-adjacent breast tissue. These receptor sequences come from a female donor with breast cancer. Some clones in this sample may be carry-over from other donors' samples.

By frequency in the sample, this clonotype is medium-sized. The CDR3 loop reads CASSQGAVTRGDGYTF. In nucleotides, the CDR3 is TGCGCCAGCAGCCAAGGAGCGGTAACGCGGGGAGATGGCTACACCTTC. This chain joins TRBV4-1 and TRBJ1-2; D remains ambiguous. Between the trimmed V and J ends, which lost 1 base and 6 bases, there was a span of 18 bases. Germline CDR1 reads MGHRA; CDR2 reads YSYEKL. CDR3 size: 16 residues.

This clonotype qualifies as medium-sized. The V and J genes are TRBV11-3 and TRBJ2-7; D is unclear. Germline V lookup: CDR1 SGHNT, CDR2 YENEEA. CDR3 length equals 11 residues. Trimming removed 3 bases at V and 4 bases at J, with 4 bases between. The CDR3 bases are TGTGCCAGCAGCTTTGCGTACGAGCAGTACTTC. This codes for CASSFAYEQYF. Complete variable domain (other parts from reference TRBV11-3 and TRBJ2-7): EAGVVQSPRYKIIEKKQPVAFWCNPISGHNTLYWYLQNLGQGPELLIRYENEEAVDDSQLPKDRFSAERLKGVDSTLKIQPAELGDSAVYLCASSFAYEQYFGPGTRLTVT.

J is TRBJ1-2 and V is TRBV9; TRBD1 aligns across 8 bases. Germline CDR1 SGDLS, CDR2 YYNGEE. CDR3 length: 14 residues. Germline trimming cut 2 bases from V and 4 bases from J; bases unmatched to any gene: 4. The CDR3 sequence is CASSVGTGAYGYTF. In nucleotides, the CDR3 is TGTGCCAGCAGCGTTGGGACAGGTGCCTATGGCTACACCTTC.

This clonotype was found many times. The chain is built from TRBV29-1 and TRBJ2-1; 12 nucleotides match TRBD2. The CDR3 is 16 residues long. Germline CDR1 is SQVTM and CDR2 is ANQGSEA. V gave up 6 bases and J gave up 9 bases; unmatched junction bases: 15. The CDR3 spells CSVELASGGAPGEQFF. In DNA, the CDR3 is TGCAGCGTAGAACTCGCTAGCGGGGGGGCCCCAGGTGAGCAGTTCTTC.

This clonotype was recorded at least ten times. The V call is TRBV9, the J call TRBJ2-2; 15 bases are shared with TRBD2. The CDR3 totals 16 residues. The junction had 4 bases not matched to a gene; V was cut back by 4 bases and J by 6 bases. Germline V lookup: CDR1 SGDLS, CDR2 YYNGEE. The DNA for the CDR3 is TGTGCCAGCAGCCCAAGGACTAGCGGGGGGGCCGGGGAGCTGTTTTTT. Translated, it gives CASSPRTSGGAGELFF.

The count of this clonotype is one. The V and J genes are TRBV20-1 and TRBJ1-5, with a weak D call TRBD1 (5 bases). Trimming pared 7 bases from V and 11 bases from J, leaving 15 bases between. The CDR3 is 11 amino acids. From germline, CDR1 is DFQATT and CDR2 SNEGSKA (reference sequence). CDR3 sequence reads: CSVGEQSAQHF. The CDR3 coding sequence is TGCAGTGTAGGGGAACAATCAGCCCAGCATTTT.